These 10 T cell receptor beta chains originate from one sample sequenced in a study of PD-1 blockade in classical Hodgkin lymphoma. Generated by immunoSEQ multiplex PCR, the TCRdb table keeps only in-frame clones and is missing some. Among around 37,000 clones listed, approximately 90% were seen once. Time point specified: cycle 4 day 1 (C4D1), after 5 to 7 weeks of nivolumab. Relapses following autologous stem cell transplantation were seen in all patients, with brentuximab vedotin exposure varying. Researchers report purifying CD4+ T cells from thawed PBMCs by magnetic negative selection. The sequenced sample was CD4+ T cells from blood, obtained before the fourth cycle of nivolumab. Source of these receptors: a human donor with classical Hodgkin lymphoma.

The table lists this clone with a count of one. V usage is TRBV11-2 and J usage is TRBJ2-1; TRBD2 matches at 11 bases. The germline gives CDR1 SGHAT, CDR2 FQNNGV. The CDR3 is made up of 16 amino acids. V shed 5 bases, J shed 3 bases, and the junction held 6 bases outside the gene matches. CDR3 nucleotides: TGTGCCAGCAGCGCCCCCGGGACTAGCGGCTACAATGAGCAGTTCTTC. Its translation is CASSAPGTSGYNEQFF. Filled out from reference TRBV11-2 and TRBJ2-1, the complete variable domain reads EAGVAQSPRYKIIEKRQSVAFWCNPISGHATLYWYQQILGQGPKLLIQFQNNGVVDDSQLPKDRFSAERLKGVDSTLKIQPAKLEDSAVYLCASSAPGTSGYNEQFFGPGTRLTVL.

The chain uses TRBV19 and TRBJ2-7, with 7 bases that match TRBD1. Germline CDR1 and CDR2: LNHDA and SQIVND (reference sequence). V lost 0 bases and J lost 6; bases outside the gene matches: 8. The CDR3 sequence is 15 residues long. CDR3 region: CASSIDVIAGGEQYF. The CDR3 DNA follows: TGTGCCAGTAGTATAGATGTAATCGCAGGGGGCGAGCAGTACTTC.

CDR3 amino acids: CASSRTGHYGYTF. The CDR3 region has the DNA TGTGCCAGCAGTCGGACAGGCCACTATGGCTACACCTTC. V usage is TRBV6-5 and J usage is TRBJ1-2; 7 positions agree with TRBD1. Trimming took 5 bases from V and 3 from J; bases not matched to a gene: 3. The length of the CDR3 is 13 residues. CDR1 and CDR2 from the germline V gene are MNHEY and SVGAGI.

The J gene is TRBJ2-4, the V gene TRBV6-6, with D perhaps TRBD2 (5 bases). The CDR3 has 15 residues. V was pared by 6 bases and J by 1 base, with 13 bases between. CDR1 is MNHNY, CDR2 SVGAGI, per germline (reference sequence). CDR3 nucleotide sequence: TGTGCCAGCAGGGAACCGCGGGTGGCCAAAAACATTCAGTACTTC. It codes for CASREPRVAKNIQYF.

The genes are TRBV10-3 and TRBJ2-3; 13 positions agree with TRBD2. The CDR3 spans 14 residues. The V gene's germline CDR1 is ENHRY and CDR2 SYGVKD. The junction had 4 bases not matched to a gene; V was cut back by 8 bases and J by 5 bases. Here the CDR3 reads CAIRLAGGLDTQYF. In DNA form, the CDR3 reads TGTGCCATCCGACTAGCGGGGGGTTTAGATACGCAGTATTTT.

The chain joins TRBV11-3 to TRBJ2-1, with 7 bases fitting TRBD2. Germline CDR1 and CDR2: SGHNT and YENEEA. The CDR3 covers 14 residues. V dropped 3 bases and J dropped 8; count of bases not matched to a gene: 7. The CDR3 DNA reads as TGTGCCAGCAGCTTCGAGGGAGGGGACGATGAGCAGTTCTTC. The encoded protein is CASSFEGGDDEQFF.

This chain uses TRBV10-3 with TRBJ1-4, with no clear D. The CDR3 consists of 13 residues. Germline V CDR1 and CDR2: ENHRY, SYGVKD. V lost 2 bases to trimming and J lost 7 bases, with 8 bases between them. CDR3 loop: CAISEGFGEKLFF. In DNA form, the CDR3 reads TGTGCCATCAGTGAGGGGTTCGGTGAAAAACTGTTTTTT.

The V gene is TRBV27, the J gene TRBJ2-7; TRBD2 matches at 8 bases. CDR1 MNHEY and CDR2 SMNVEV come from the germline V gene (reference sequence). The CDR3 is made up of 14 amino acids. After removal of 11 bases from V and 3 bases from J, the junction contained 12 bases not matched to a gene. Here the CDR3 DNA reads TGTGCCCACCCTTCCGCGGGAGGTGTCTACGAGCAGTACTTC. It is translated as CAHPSAGGVYEQYF.

V and J are TRBV6-1 and TRBJ2-3; TRBD1 matches 7 bases. Germline loops: CDR1 MNHNS, CDR2 SASEGT. The J segment lost 2 bases and the V segment lost 2 bases, leaving 4 bases of the junction unmatched. CDR3 length equals 15 residues. The CDR3 reads CASSESGTVTDTQYF. In nucleotides, the CDR3 is TGTGCCAGCAGTGAATCCGGGACAGTCACAGATACGCAGTATTTT.

This clone was picked up one time. The gene calls are TRBV28 and TRBJ1-2; a weak D match, TRBD1 (6 bases). Trimming left V 10 bases short and J 0 bases short, with 9 bases between. The CDR3 loop spans 12 amino acids. The germline V gene encodes CDR1 MDHEN and CDR2 SYDVKM. CDR3 loop: CAIRGANYGYTF. The CDR3 DNA sequence: TGTGCCATCAGGGGCGCTAACTATGGCTACACCTTC.